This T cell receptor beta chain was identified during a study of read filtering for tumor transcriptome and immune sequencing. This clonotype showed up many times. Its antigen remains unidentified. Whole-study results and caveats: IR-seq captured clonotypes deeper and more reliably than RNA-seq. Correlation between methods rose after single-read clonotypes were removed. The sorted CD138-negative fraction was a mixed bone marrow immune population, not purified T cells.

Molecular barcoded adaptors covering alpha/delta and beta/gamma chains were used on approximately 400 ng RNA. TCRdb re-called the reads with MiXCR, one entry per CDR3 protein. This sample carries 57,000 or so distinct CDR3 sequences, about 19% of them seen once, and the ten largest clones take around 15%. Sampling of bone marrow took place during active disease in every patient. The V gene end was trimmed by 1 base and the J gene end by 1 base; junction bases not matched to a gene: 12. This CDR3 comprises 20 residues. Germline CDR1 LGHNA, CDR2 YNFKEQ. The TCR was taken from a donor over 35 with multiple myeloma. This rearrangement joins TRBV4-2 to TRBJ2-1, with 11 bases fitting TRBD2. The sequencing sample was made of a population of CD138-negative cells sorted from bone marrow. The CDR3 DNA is TGTGCCAGCAGCCAAGGAAATAGCGGGGGGGGGTACGAGTCCTACAATGAGCAGTTCTTC. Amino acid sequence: CASSQGNSGGGYESYNEQFF.